This T cell receptor beta chain stems from a study of Graves' ophthalmopathy and Graves' hyperthyroidism. Findings of the study overall: The model reached 70.59% sensitivity and roughly 72% specificity for predicting ophthalmopathy progression.

Germline CDR1 reads SGHRS; CDR2 reads YFSETQ. Between the trimmed V and J ends, which lost 2 bases and 4 bases, there was a span of 7 bases. The CDR3 is 13 amino acids. The authors amplified TCR beta CDR3 regions, and they did so from RNA transcripts for repertoire sequencing. A first-round RT-PCR used HTBI primers, followed by a second-round multiplex PCR. TCRdb reprocessed the multiplex PCR reads via MiXCR and lists one record per CDR3 protein. The data contain over 200,000 distinct CDR3 sequences, roughly 29% of them singletons. In its sample, this clonotype was seen many times. Its specificity is unknown.

The sequence was obtained from a man aged 50 to 60 with Graves' ophthalmopathy. Source material: peripheral blood. The rearrangement joins TRBV5-1 to TRBJ1-5, with unresolved D. CDR3 sequence: CASSLIGNQPQHF. The CDR3 nucleotides read TGCGCCAGCAGCTTAATAGGAAATCAGCCCCAGCATTTT.